The sequence of this TCR beta chain was determined in a study of shared clonotypes between healthy human individuals. Germline values: CDR1 MRHNA, CDR2 SNTAGT. Trimming at V came to 4 bases and at J to 3 bases, leaving 4 bases not matched to a gene. CDR3 length equals 15 residues. Profiling relied on immunoSEQ multiplex PCR, and the TCRdb table lists in-frame clones only, not all of them. The table shows approximately 2,300,000 clones, with under 95% occurring only once. The sequence was collected from a man between 18 and 29 years old in good health. Some clones in this sample may be carry-over from other donors' samples. Sequenced material: naive CD4+ T cells from PBMCs. Documented subset: CD45RA+ positively selected. V gene TRBV6-4 combines with J gene TRBJ2-1; 9 nucleotides match TRBD2. As DNA, the CDR3 is TGTGCCAGCAGTGCTGGACTAGCGAACTACAATGAGCAGTTCTTC. Protein product: CASSAGLANYNEQFF.